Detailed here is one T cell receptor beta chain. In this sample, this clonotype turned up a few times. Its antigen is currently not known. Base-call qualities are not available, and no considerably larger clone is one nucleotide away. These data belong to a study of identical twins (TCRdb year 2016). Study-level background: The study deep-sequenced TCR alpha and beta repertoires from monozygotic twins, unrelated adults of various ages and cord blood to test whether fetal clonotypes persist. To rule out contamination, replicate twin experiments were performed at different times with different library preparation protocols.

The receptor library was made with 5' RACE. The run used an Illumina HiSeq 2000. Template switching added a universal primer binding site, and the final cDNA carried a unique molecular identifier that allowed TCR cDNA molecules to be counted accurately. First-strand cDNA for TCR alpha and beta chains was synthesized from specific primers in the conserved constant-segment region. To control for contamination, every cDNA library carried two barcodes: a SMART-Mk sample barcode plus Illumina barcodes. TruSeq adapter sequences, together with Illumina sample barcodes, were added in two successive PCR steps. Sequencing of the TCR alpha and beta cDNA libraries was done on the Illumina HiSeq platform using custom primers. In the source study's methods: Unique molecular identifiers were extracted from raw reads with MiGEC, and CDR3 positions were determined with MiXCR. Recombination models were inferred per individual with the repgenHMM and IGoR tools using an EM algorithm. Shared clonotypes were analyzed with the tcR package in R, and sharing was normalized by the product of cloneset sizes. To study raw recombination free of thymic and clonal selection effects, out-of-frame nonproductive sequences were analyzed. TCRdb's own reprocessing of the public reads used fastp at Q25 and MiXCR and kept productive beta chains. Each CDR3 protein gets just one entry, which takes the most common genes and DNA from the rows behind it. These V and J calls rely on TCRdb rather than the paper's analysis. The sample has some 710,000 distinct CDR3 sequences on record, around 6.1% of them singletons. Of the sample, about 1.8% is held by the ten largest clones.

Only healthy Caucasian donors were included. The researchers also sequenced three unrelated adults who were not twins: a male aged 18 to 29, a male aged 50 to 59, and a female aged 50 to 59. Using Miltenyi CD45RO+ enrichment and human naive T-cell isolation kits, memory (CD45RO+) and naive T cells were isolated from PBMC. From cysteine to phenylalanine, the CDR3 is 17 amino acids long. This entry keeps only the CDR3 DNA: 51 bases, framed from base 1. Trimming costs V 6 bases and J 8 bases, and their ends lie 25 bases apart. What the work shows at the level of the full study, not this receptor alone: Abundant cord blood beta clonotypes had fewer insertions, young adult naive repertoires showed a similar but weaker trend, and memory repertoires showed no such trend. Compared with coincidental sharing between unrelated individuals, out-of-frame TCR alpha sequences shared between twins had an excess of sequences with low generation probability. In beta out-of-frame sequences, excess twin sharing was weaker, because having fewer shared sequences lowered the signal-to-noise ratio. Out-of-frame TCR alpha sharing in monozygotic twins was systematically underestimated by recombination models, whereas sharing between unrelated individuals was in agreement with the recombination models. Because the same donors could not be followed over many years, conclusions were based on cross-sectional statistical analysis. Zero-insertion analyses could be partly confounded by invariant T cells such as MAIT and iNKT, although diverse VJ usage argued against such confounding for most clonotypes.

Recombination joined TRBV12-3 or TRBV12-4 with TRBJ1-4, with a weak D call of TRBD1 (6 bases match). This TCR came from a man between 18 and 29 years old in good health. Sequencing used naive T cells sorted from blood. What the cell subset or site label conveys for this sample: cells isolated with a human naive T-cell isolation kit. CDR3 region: CASSSEPWTVRGEKLFF. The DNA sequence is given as TGTGCCAGCAGCTCCGAGCCCTGGACAGTCCGGGGGGAAAAACTGTTTTTT.